Given below is one TCR beta chain in context. This record belongs to a study of CD8 T cells in Susac syndrome. TCR beta was sequenced from blood CD8+ and CD4+ T cells. The multiple sclerosis controls were treatment-naive patients with relapsing-remitting disease that was stable or active. The RNA, about 0.5 to 1 ug, was put through reverse transcription using random hexamers. The amplification used immunoSEQ multiplex PCR on TCR beta CDR3; it spanned 54 Vbeta and 13 Jbeta. TCRdb re-called the immunoSEQ multiplex PCR reads with MiXCR, one entry per CDR3 protein. The table shows 330,000 or so distinct CDR3 sequences, with approximately 85% occurring only once. The source is a human donor with multiple sclerosis. The specimen was CD8+ T cells from PBMCs.

The CDR3 sequence: CASSQWWKGQAPKGSDQPQHF. Here the CDR3 DNA reads TGCGCCAGCAGTCAATGGTGGAAGGGACAGGCGCCTAAAGGGAGTGATCAGCCCCAGCATTTT. V gene TRBV23-1 combines with J gene TRBJ1-5, with TRBD1 matching over 8 bases. TRBV23-1 is reported as an ORF; its role is uncertain. V was clipped by 1 base and J by 5 bases; unmatched bases: 22. CDR3 length equals 21 residues.